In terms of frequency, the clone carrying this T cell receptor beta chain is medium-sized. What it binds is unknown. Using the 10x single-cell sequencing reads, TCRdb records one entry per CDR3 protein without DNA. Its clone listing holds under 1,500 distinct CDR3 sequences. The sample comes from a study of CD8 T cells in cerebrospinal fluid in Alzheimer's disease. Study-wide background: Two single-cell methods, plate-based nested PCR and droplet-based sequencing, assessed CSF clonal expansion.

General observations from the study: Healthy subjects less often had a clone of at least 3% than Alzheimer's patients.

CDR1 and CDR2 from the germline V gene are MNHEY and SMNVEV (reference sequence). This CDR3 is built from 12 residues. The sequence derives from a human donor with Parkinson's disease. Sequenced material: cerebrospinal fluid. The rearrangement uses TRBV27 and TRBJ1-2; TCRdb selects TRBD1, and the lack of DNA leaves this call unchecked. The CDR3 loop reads CASSPGGYGYTF.